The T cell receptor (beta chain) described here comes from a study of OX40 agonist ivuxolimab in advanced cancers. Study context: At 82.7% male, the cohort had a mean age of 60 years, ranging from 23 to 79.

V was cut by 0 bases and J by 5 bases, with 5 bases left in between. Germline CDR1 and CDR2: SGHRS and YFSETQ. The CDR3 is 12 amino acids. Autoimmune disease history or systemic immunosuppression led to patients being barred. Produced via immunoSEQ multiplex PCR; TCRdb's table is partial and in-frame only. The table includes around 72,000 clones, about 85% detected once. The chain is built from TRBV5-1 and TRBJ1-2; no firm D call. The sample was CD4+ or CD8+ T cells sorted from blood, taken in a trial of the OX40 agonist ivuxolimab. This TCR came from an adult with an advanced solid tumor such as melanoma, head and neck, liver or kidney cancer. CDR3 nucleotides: TGCGCCAGCAGCTTGGAGGGTTATGGCTACACCTTC. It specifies CASSLEGYGYTF.